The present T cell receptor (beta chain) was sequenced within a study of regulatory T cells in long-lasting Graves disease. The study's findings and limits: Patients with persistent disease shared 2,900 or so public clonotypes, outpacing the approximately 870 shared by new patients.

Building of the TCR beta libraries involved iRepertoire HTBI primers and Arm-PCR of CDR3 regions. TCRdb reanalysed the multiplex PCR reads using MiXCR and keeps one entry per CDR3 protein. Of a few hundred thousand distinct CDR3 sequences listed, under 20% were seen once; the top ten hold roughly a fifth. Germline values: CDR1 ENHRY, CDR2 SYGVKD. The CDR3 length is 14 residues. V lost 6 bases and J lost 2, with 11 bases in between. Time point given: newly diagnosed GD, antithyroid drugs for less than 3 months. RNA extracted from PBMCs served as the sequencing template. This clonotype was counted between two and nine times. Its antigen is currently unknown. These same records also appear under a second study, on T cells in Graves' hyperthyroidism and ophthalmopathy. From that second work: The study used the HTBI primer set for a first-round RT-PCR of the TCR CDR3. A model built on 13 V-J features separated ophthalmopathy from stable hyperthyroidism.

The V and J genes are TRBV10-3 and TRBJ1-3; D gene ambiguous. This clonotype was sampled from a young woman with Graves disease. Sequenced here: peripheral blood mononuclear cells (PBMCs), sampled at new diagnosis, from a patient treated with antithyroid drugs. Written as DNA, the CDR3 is TGTGCCATCAGGGCAGGTGATCCTGGAAACACCATATATTTT. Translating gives CAIRAGDPGNTIYF.